This T cell receptor beta chain was recorded in a study of vaccination effects on CD4 cells after COVID-19. Whole-study context: Within the ViraFEST assay, antigen-specific CD4+ T cells underwent expansion with viral peptide pools prior to sequencing. After the second dose, samples were taken at median day 72.

Trimming cost V 4 bases and J 7 bases; bases outside gene matches: 3. CDR3 length equals 13 residues. Germline assignment: CDR1 KGHSH and CDR2 LQKENI. Clones were read by immunoSEQ multiplex PCR, and TCRdb kept only the in-frame ones, dropping some. The sample includes about 66,000 clones, 65% to 80% of them seen just once. Once cultured for approximately ten days, the cells underwent separation to obtain CD4+ T cells. Participants got two doses of BNT162b2 or mRNA-1273 vaccine. Replacing half the medium with IL-2 medium was done on days 3 and 7. Study findings and constraints: There was marked clonal contraction among infection- and vaccine-induced clones late after vaccination.

With regard to this clone: Its specificity is unknown.

This chain uses TRBV18 with TRBJ1-5; 8 nucleotides match TRBD1. This receptor was taken from a human donor who received a COVID-19 vaccine. The sample in question was CD4+ T cells from PBMCs cultured without peptide, obtained after COVID-19 vaccination. As DNA, the CDR3 is TGTGCCAGCTCACGACAGGGGACGCAGCCCCAGCATTTT. Translation: CASSRQGTQPQHF.